A single sample gave rise to the 17 T cell receptor beta chains below, sequenced in a study of long-term antiretroviral therapy in people with HIV. Investigators performed immunoSEQ version v3.0 at survey level. Some clones are missing from TCRdb's copy, which holds only in-frame ones; the method was immunoSEQ multiplex PCR. The sample has 20,000 to 25,000 clones, around four fifths seen once. The source material was unsorted PBMCs, sampled around 4 years after starting antiretroviral therapy. The receptors derive from a man aged 18 to 29 with HIV.

The sample holds one count of this clone. V gene TRBV5-1 combines with J gene TRBJ1-2, with D perhaps TRBD1 (6 bases). This CDR3 has 14 residues. The germline V and J ends were trimmed by 4 bases and 2 bases, with 12 bases remaining between them. The germline gives CDR1 SGHRS, CDR2 YFSETQ. The CDR3 coding sequence is TGCGCCAGCAGCGTAACCACAGGGAACTATGGCTACACCTTC. This translates into CASSVTTGNYGYTF.

J is TRBJ1-1 and V is TRBV19, with a weak D call TRBD1 (6 bases). The CDR3 is made up of 14 amino acids. V was clipped by 1 base and J by 4 bases, with 10 bases between them. The germline CDR1 and CDR2 sequences are LNHDA and SQIVND (reference sequence). Written as DNA, the CDR3 is TGTGCCAGTAGTATAGTACAGGGTCCCACTGAAGCTTTCTTT. Translation gives CASSIVQGPTEAFF. The complete variable domain, with remaining parts taken from reference TRBV19 and TRBJ1-1, reads DGGITQSPKYLFRKEGQNVTLSCEQNLNHDAMYWYRQDPGQGLRLIYYSQIVNDFQKGDIAEGYSVSREKKESFPLTVTSAQKNPTAFYLCASSIVQGPTEAFFGQGTRLTVV.

V is TRBV20-1 and J is TRBJ1-2, with unresolved D. Germline CDR1 reads DFQATT; CDR2 reads SNEGSKA (reference sequence). The length of the CDR3 is 8 residues. CDR3 sequence: CRPDGYTF. The CDR3 DNA is TGCAGGCCCGATGGCTACACCTTC.

V gene TRBV19 combines with J gene TRBJ1-2, with D possibly being TRBD1 (6 bases). There are 14 residues in the CDR3. Germline V gene data show CDR1 as LNHDA and CDR2 as SQIVND (reference sequence). V shed 1 base and J shed 3 bases, with 9 bases lying between them. The CDR3 sequence is CASSIGGLYYGYTF. The CDR3, as DNA: TGTGCCAGTAGTATAGGGGGGCTATACTATGGCTACACCTTC. The whole variable domain, filled in from reference TRBV19 and TRBJ1-2, reads DGGITQSPKYLFRKEGQNVTLSCEQNLNHDAMYWYRQDPGQGLRLIYYSQIVNDFQKGDIAEGYSVSREKKESFPLTVTSAQKNPTAFYLCASSIGGLYYGYTFGSGTRLTVV.

V gene TRBV29-1 combines with J gene TRBJ2-7; D is undetermined. The CDR3 spans 13 residues. Trimming pared 0 bases from V and 3 bases from J, leaving 9 bases between. Germline V gene sequence: CDR1 SQVTM, CDR2 ANQGSEA. CDR3 DNA sequence: TGCAGCGTTGAAGAGGGCACCCACTACGAGCAGTACTTC. It specifies CSVEEGTHYEQYF.

Remarks on this clone: The sample has other DNA sequences that encode this CDR3 too. CDR3 residues: CASSLGGATEAFF. The CDR3 DNA follows: TGCGCCAGCAGCTTGGGGGGGGCCACTGAAGCTTTCTTT. The J gene is TRBJ1-1, the V gene TRBV5-1; a possible D gene is TRBD1 (6 bases). V was pared by 0 bases and J by 4 bases, with 7 bases between. CDR3 length: 13 residues. Germline CDR1 is SGHRS and CDR2 is YFSETQ.

The chain combines TRBV7-2 with TRBJ2-3; possibly TRBD2 for D (6 bases). From germline, CDR1 is SGHTA and CDR2 FQGNSA. V lost 5 bases to trimming and J lost 0 bases, with 12 bases between them. CDR3 size: 15 residues. CDR3 sequence (DNA): TGTGCCAGCAGCCGTCTAGCGAAGAGCACAGATACGCAGTATTTT. Protein: CASSRLAKSTDTQYF.

Points on this clone: The junction departs from germline at one end; a sequencing error may be responsible. V is TRBV7-3 and J is TRBJ1-2; D is possibly TRBD1 (6 bases). In germline, CDR1 is SGHTA, CDR2 FQGTGA. This CDR3 contains 12 residues. The CDR3 DNA is TGTGCCAGCAGCGGAGGGTCAGGGGTACCTCACTTC. It specifies CASSGGSGVPHF.

This chain links TRBV15 with TRBJ2-7, with 7 bases that match TRBD1. Trimming took 5 bases from V and 6 from J; bases not matched to a gene: 4. The length of the CDR3 is 12 residues. Germline CDR1 is LNHNV and CDR2 is YYDKDF (reference sequence). The CDR3 sequence: CATSGDSTEQYF. The CDR3 coding sequence is TGTGCCACCAGCGGGGACAGCACCGAGCAGTACTTC.

On this clone itself: One end of the junction varies from germline; a read error may be responsible. This chain connects TRBV10-1 to TRBJ1-2; a possible D gene is TRBD1 (6 bases). Germline CDR1 is WNHNN and CDR2 is SYGVQD (reference sequence). This CDR3 comprises 12 residues. Written as DNA, the CDR3 is TGCGCCAGCTGTGGACAGTTCTATGGCTGCACCTTC. Translating gives CASCGQFYGCTF.

This clone has more than one count but fewer than ten. V is TRBV30 and J is TRBJ2-7; D tentatively fits TRBD1 or TRBD2 (6 bases each). Trimming took off 6 bases at V and 0 bases at J, with 21 bases between the two ends. CDR1 is GTSNPN and CDR2 is SVGIG in the germline V gene (reference sequence). The CDR3 runs 16 residues. The CDR3 loop is CACLLRGGHYSYEQYF. For the CDR3, the DNA is TGTGCCTGCCTTCTTCGAGGGGGGCACTACTCCTACGAGCAGTACTTC.

In DNA form, the CDR3 reads TGTGCCAGCAGCTCCCGGACCAGGATCACTGAAGCTTTCTTT. Its translation is CASSSRTRITEAFF. V usage is TRBV5-6 and J usage is TRBJ1-1; D uncertain. Germline assignment: CDR1 SGHDT and CDR2 YYEEEE. The length of the CDR3 is 14 residues. The V and J ends lost 3 bases and 4 bases respectively, with 13 bases between them.

The chain carries TRBV19 and TRBJ1-5, with a possible D match to TRBD1 (6 bases). This CDR3 region has 15 residues. Trimming took off 10 bases at V and 1 base at J, with 17 bases between the two ends. Germline V gene lookup returns CDR1 LNHDA and CDR2 SQIVND (reference sequence). The CDR3 loop reads CATKPGGSSNQPQHF. CDR3 sequence (DNA): TGTGCCACCAAACCGGGGGGCTCGAGCAATCAGCCCCAGCATTTT.

The chain links TRBV7-9 to TRBJ1-4; 7 nucleotides match TRBD1. The CDR3 is 16 amino acids. Germline V CDR1 and CDR2: SEHNR, FQNEAQ (reference sequence). The junction had 10 bases not matched to a gene; V was cut back by 1 base and J by 8 bases. The CDR3: CASSLGTGLSPEKLFF. DNA of the CDR3: TGTGCCAGCAGCTTAGGGACAGGATTGTCCCCCGAAAAACTGTTTTTT.

CDR3 coding DNA: TGTGCCAGTAGTGGCGGGACCAGCTATGGCTACACCTTC. Its translation is CASSGGTSYGYTF. This chain connects TRBV19 to TRBJ1-2, with D possibly being TRBD1 (5 bases). CDR1 is LNHDA, CDR2 SQIVND, per germline (reference sequence). The CDR3 sequence is 13 residues long. V lost 5 bases, J lost 4 bases, and 11 bases lay in between.

The J gene is TRBJ2-5, the V gene TRBV7-3, with 12 bases that match TRBD2. Germline CDR1 reads SGHTA; CDR2 reads FQGTGA. This CDR3 is built from 15 residues. J gave up 4 bases and V 5 bases, and 5 bases lay outside the gene matches. The chain's CDR3 is CASSALAGGPETQYF. In nucleotides, the CDR3 is TGTGCCAGCAGCGCACTAGCGGGGGGCCCAGAGACCCAGTACTTC.

The chain combines TRBV5-4 with TRBJ1-3; perhaps TRBD1 as D (5 bases). Germline V lookup: CDR1 SGHNT, CDR2 YYREEE (reference sequence). The CDR3 is made up of 14 amino acids. The ends were cut back, 1 base at V and 2 bases at J, with 7 bases in the middle. The CDR3 is CASSLRGTGNTIYF. CDR3 nucleotides: TGTGCCAGCAGCTTGAGGGGTACTGGAAACACCATATATTTT.